The present T cell receptor (beta chain) was sequenced within a study of CD8 T cells in Susac syndrome. CD8+ and CD4+ T cells taken from blood had their TCR beta sequenced. Negative isolation was applied to CD8+ and CD4+ T cells, and FACS enrichment was applied to TEMRA cells. Points on this clonotype: The antigen is not known.

Study outcomes and limitations: That the number of individuals in its TCR sequencing and HLA analysis was relatively small was acknowledged by the study.

This CDR3 spans 16 amino acids. The V end lost 1 base, the J end lost 0 bases, and 11 bases lay between the germline ends. Germline-derived CDR1 and CDR2 are SGHDN and FVKESK. A quantity of roughly 0.5 to 1 ug RNA underwent reverse transcription using random hexamers. immunoSEQ multiplex PCR amplified TCR beta CDR3 across 54 Vbeta, 13 Jbeta. TCRdb recomputed calls from the immunoSEQ multiplex PCR reads with MiXCR, one row per CDR3 protein. Of about 150,000 distinct CDR3 sequences listed, nearly 97% are singletons. The sequencing input was CD8+ T cells from PBMCs. The TCR comes from a human donor with multiple sclerosis. This sequence joins TRBV14 and TRBJ2-3; D remains ambiguous. CDR3 in DNA: TGTGCCAGCAGCCAAGGGTTGGGCGACAGCACAGATACGCAGTATTTT. It yields the protein CASSQGLGDSTDTQYF.